These 16 T cell receptor beta chains were sequenced from one sample in a study of T cell changes during pregnancy in multiple sclerosis. Only in-frame clones appear in the TCRdb table, and some are missing; sequencing was by immunoSEQ multiplex PCR. Counted here are approximately 88,000 clones, roughly 92% occurring once; the ten biggest clones make up 2.6%. This specimen consisted of peripheral blood, obtained in the first trimester of pregnancy. These receptors were obtained from a female donor with multiple sclerosis, enrolled in a pregnancy study.

This chain connects TRBV4-1 to TRBJ2-7, with a possible D match to TRBD1 (6 bases). CDR1 and CDR2 (germline): MGHRA, YSYEKL. V was shortened by 0 bases and J by 2 bases, with 17 bases between the two germline ends. This CDR3 region has 17 residues. CDR3 loop: CASSQDPPQGLPYEQYF. DNA of the CDR3: TGCGCCAGCAGCCAAGACCCTCCACAGGGCTTACCCTACGAGCAGTACTTC.

This clone was picked up a small number of times. The rearrangement links TRBV7-2 to TRBJ2-3, with 7 nucleotides matching TRBD2. V shed 3 bases and J 4 bases; nucleotides not matched to a gene: 10. CDR3 length equals 16 residues. Per the germline V gene, CDR1 is SGHTA and CDR2 is FQGNSA. Here the CDR3 reads CASSFHSGGRADTQYF. CDR3 in DNA: TGTGCCAGCAGCTTTCACTCGGGCGGGAGAGCAGATACGCAGTATTTT.

The CDR3 region is CASSLRTGTNTEAFF. Written as DNA, the CDR3 is TGTGCCAGCAGCTTAAGGACAGGGACGAACACTGAAGCTTTCTTT. V and J are TRBV7-8 and TRBJ1-1; 8 bases map to TRBD1. CDR3 length: 15 residues. Germline V lookup: CDR1 SGHVS, CDR2 FQNEAQ. J gave up 1 base and V 2 bases, and 3 bases lay outside the gene matches.

This rearrangement joins TRBV19 to TRBJ2-2, with 8 nucleotides matching TRBD1. Germline trimming cut 4 bases from V and 3 bases from J; bases unmatched to any gene: 1. Germline CDR1 and CDR2: LNHDA and SQIVND (reference sequence). This CDR3 is 14 amino acids long. CDR3 protein: CASSSRGHTGELFF. DNA for the CDR3: TGTGCCAGTAGTAGCAGGGGGCACACCGGGGAGCTGTTTTTT.

This clone was seen a few times. The chain has TRBV13 and TRBJ1-1; D call uncertain. CDR3 length: 14 amino acids. Germline CDR1 and CDR2: PRHDT and FYEKMQ (reference sequence). With 7 bases removed from V and 1 base from J, the gap between germline ends came to 13 bases. Here the CDR3 DNA reads TGTGCCAGCACCCAATGGGCGGGGAACACTGAAGCTTTCTTT. It encodes CASTQWAGNTEAFF.

J is TRBJ1-1 and V is TRBV6-5; 9 positions agree with TRBD1. The ends lost 3 bases at V and 0 bases at J; junction bases unmatched: 5. Germline loops: CDR1 MNHEY, CDR2 SVGAGI. The CDR3 is 16 amino acids. The CDR3 nucleotides are TGTGCCAGCAGTTATTCCGGACAGGGGATGAACACTGAAGCTTTCTTT. Protein: CASSYSGQGMNTEAFF.

J is TRBJ2-7 and V is TRBV7-9; D perhaps matches TRBD2 (6 bases). Germline V gene sequence: CDR1 SEHNR, CDR2 FQNEAQ (reference sequence). The CDR3 totals 14 residues. Trimming took 3 bases from V and 2 from J, leaving 11 bases between them. As DNA, the CDR3 is TGTGCCAGCAGCTTCTCGGGACTTACCTACGAGCAGTACTTC. This codes for CASSFSGLTYEQYF.

The chain carries TRBV4-3 and TRBJ2-1; TRBD1 matches at 11 bases. From germline, CDR1 is LGHNA and CDR2 YSLEER. The CDR3 spans 16 residues. V was pared by 3 bases and J by 7 bases, with 8 bases of the junction left unmatched. The CDR3 spells CASSQLLGTGGNEQFF. As DNA, the CDR3 is TGCGCCAGCAGCCAGCTCCTAGGGACAGGGGGTAATGAGCAGTTCTTC.

Note on this clone: One end of the junction is discordant with germline, which a read error may explain. The J gene is TRBJ2-7, the V gene TRBV13; 9 nucleotides line up with TRBD1. Per germline, CDR1 PRHDT and CDR2 FYEKMQ (reference sequence). This CDR3 contains 15 residues. This chain's CDR3 is CASSLGTGSSYEQYF. DNA for the CDR3: TGTGCCAGCAGCCTAGGGACAGGGAGCTCCTACGAGCAGTACTTC. Supplemented by reference TRBV13 and TRBJ2-7, the full variable domain reads AAGVIQSPRHLIKEKRETATLKCYPIPRHDTVYWYQQGPGQDPQFLISFYEKMQSDKGSIPDRFSAQQFSDYHSELNMSSLELGDSALYFCASSLGTGSSYEQYFGPGTRLTVT.

J is TRBJ2-2 and V is TRBV6-4; TRBD1 agrees at 8 bases. The CDR3 consists of 14 residues. J lost 3 bases, V lost 6 bases, and 3 bases had no gene match. CDR1 and CDR2 (germline): MRHNA, SNTAGT. CDR3 nucleotides: TGTGCCAGCAGAGACAGGGGTGACACCGGGGAGCTGTTTTTT. Protein: CASRDRGDTGELFF.

In DNA form, the CDR3 reads TGTGCCAGCTCACCCGCGACAGGGGGCTACGAGCAGTACTTC. Protein: CASSPATGGYEQYF. The V call is TRBV18, the J call TRBJ2-7; TRBD1 aligns across 9 bases. The CDR3 length is 14 residues. Germline V CDR1 and CDR2: KGHSH, LQKENI. The V gene end was trimmed by 3 bases and the J gene end by 3 bases; junction bases not matched to a gene: 3.

The chain is built from TRBV28 and TRBJ2-7, with 7 bases lining up with TRBD1. Germline assignment: CDR1 MDHEN and CDR2 SYDVKM. This CDR3 has 16 amino acids. Trimming took 5 bases from V and 4 from J; bases not matched to a gene: 14. This CDR3 is CASSLPRTGFYYEQYF. The CDR3 bases are TGTGCCAGCAGTCTCCCCCGGACAGGATTTTATTACGAGCAGTACTTC.

The chain combines TRBV19 with TRBJ2-1; perhaps TRBD2 as D (5 bases). The V gene lost 5 bases and the J gene lost 7 bases, with 18 bases spanning the gap. The V gene's germline CDR1 is LNHDA and CDR2 SQIVND (reference sequence). CDR3 size: 15 residues. Here the CDR3 reads CASSVSPGSGNEQFF. CDR3 DNA sequence: TGTGCCAGTAGTGTCAGCCCGGGATCGGGAAATGAGCAGTTCTTC. Supplemented by reference TRBV19 and TRBJ2-1, the full variable domain reads DGGITQSPKYLFRKEGQNVTLSCEQNLNHDAMYWYRQDPGQGLRLIYYSQIVNDFQKGDIAEGYSVSREKKESFPLTVTSAQKNPTAFYLCASSVSPGSGNEQFFGPGTRLTVL.

This clone was recorded only once. V is TRBV7-6 and J is TRBJ2-7, with 7 bases that match TRBD1. The CDR3 has 15 amino acids. Germline trimming cut 5 bases from V and 4 bases from J; bases unmatched to any gene: 11. CDR1 SGHVS and CDR2 FNYEAQ come from the germline V gene. CDR3 protein: CASSLSPGQLYEQYF. CDR3 coding DNA: TGTGCCAGCAGCCTTAGTCCGGGACAGTTATACGAGCAGTACTTC.

This rearrangement joins TRBV28 to TRBJ1-4; 7 bases are a match to TRBD1. The ends lost 5 bases at V and 8 bases at J; junction bases unmatched: 11. The CDR3 has 15 amino acids. CDR1 MDHEN and CDR2 SYDVKM come from the germline V gene. CDR3 in DNA: TGTGCCAGCAGTACCCGACAGGGCTCTATGGAAAAACTGTTTTTT. This encodes CASSTRQGSMEKLFF.

The V call is TRBV7-8, the J call TRBJ2-3; 12 nucleotides agree with TRBD2. The CDR3 is 17 amino acids. With 5 bases clipped from V and 2 bases from J, the junction kept 8 bases outside the gene matches. The germline V gene has CDR1 SGHVS and CDR2 FQNEAQ. CDR3 coding DNA: TGTGCCAGCAGCCGTTTGACTAGCGGGAGTCCCACAGATACGCAGTATTTT. Encoded protein: CASSRLTSGSPTDTQYF.